The clone carrying this T cell receptor beta chain was found many times. The data stem from a study of regulatory T cells in long-lasting Graves disease. Time point noted: newly diagnosed GD, antithyroid drugs for less than 3 months. Researchers made the TCR library from RNA that was extracted from PBMCs. CDR1 is SGHTA, CDR2 FQGNSA, per germline. The CDR3 extends over 13 amino acids. The V end was cut by 5 bases, the J end by 5 bases, with 10 bases between. Construction of the TCR beta libraries employed iRepertoire HTBI primers in conjunction with Arm-PCR of CDR3 regions. Each CDR3 protein gets one entry after TCRdb re-called the multiplex PCR reads with MiXCR. The sample includes 360,000 or so distinct CDR3 sequences, over 15% of them seen just once. These records were also assigned to another study, of T cells in Graves' hyperthyroidism and ophthalmopathy. That study adds: Among the patients, aged 18 to 65, hyperthyroidism was newly diagnosed and had lasted under 2 months. TCR CDR3 underwent first-round RT-PCR with the HTBI primer set.

The input for sequencing was peripheral blood mononuclear cells (PBMCs), taken at new diagnosis, from a patient treated with antithyroid drugs. The receptor comes from a man in his forties with Graves disease. This chain uses TRBV7-2 with TRBJ2-4; D is undetermined. CDR3 loop: CASSPDRENIQYF. The CDR3 nucleotides are TGTGCCAGCAGCCCGGACCGAGAAAACATTCAGTACTTC.